The next 26 T cell receptor beta chains were all read from a single sample in a study of shared clonotypes between healthy human individuals. CD45RO-negative cells were positively selected for CCR7, leaving out terminally differentiated effector memory CD45RA+ cells. This table comes from immunoSEQ multiplex PCR, and its TCRdb copy is limited to in-frame clones, with some not included. This sample has approximately 1.9 million clones, with roughly 93% found just once. Sample: naive CD8+ T cells from PBMCs. The receptor set was obtained from a man aged 18-30 years in good health. Some clones in this sample may be carry-over from other donors' samples.

Here the CDR3 reads CASSNGGLGETGELFF. The DNA of the CDR3 is TGTGCCAGCAGTAACGGCGGACTAGGCGAAACCGGGGAGCTGTTTTTT. The chain links TRBV28 to TRBJ2-2; TRBD2 matches at 7 bases. This CDR3 region has 16 residues. Unmatched junction bases numbered 11, after V lost 5 bases and J lost 5 bases. In germline, CDR1 is MDHEN, CDR2 SYDVKM.

The V and J genes are TRBV7-2 and TRBJ1-2; D not certain. CDR3 size: 15 residues. Germline-derived CDR1 and CDR2 are SGHTA and FQGNSA. Trimming stripped 5 bases from V and 3 bases from J, with 16 bases between. DNA of the CDR3: TGTGCCAGCAGCACCCGCCCCCTTATGGACTATGGCTACACCTTC. Amino acids: CASSTRPLMDYGYTF.

This clone is a singleton in its sample. The chain combines TRBV7-9 with TRBJ2-1; 12 bases map to TRBD1. V shed 5 bases and J 8 bases; nucleotides not matched to a gene: 7. Germline CDR1 reads SEHNR; CDR2 reads FQNEAQ (reference sequence). The CDR3 consists of 15 residues. The DNA of the CDR3 is TGTGCCAGCAGCCCCGGGACAGGGGGCGGCTATGAGCAGTTCTTC. This sequence encodes CASSPGTGGGYEQFF.

This clone was picked up one time. The V and J genes are TRBV28 and TRBJ1-2; 9 bases match TRBD1. This CDR3 contains 13 residues. The germline gives CDR1 MDHEN, CDR2 SYDVKM. V shed 7 bases and J 7 bases; nucleotides not matched to a gene: 7. CDR3 in amino acids: CASNKGQGSGYTF. The CDR3 DNA reads as TGTGCCAGCAATAAAGGACAGGGGAGTGGCTACACCTTC.

This chain links TRBV28 with TRBJ2-1; a weak D match, TRBD2 (5 bases). Trimming cost V 5 bases and J 12 bases, with 17 bases left between them. CDR1 MDHEN and CDR2 SYDVKM come from the germline V gene. The CDR3 is made up of 13 amino acids. In DNA form, the CDR3 reads TGTGCCAGCAGTCATGTAAGGGAGTTGCCGCAGTTCTTC. This translates into CASSHVRELPQFF.

This chain joins TRBV6-5 and TRBJ1-2; maybe TRBD1 (5 bases). The CDR3 spans 15 residues. Trimming shortened V by 5 bases and J by 6 bases, and 19 bases separated the two germline ends. Germline V CDR1 and CDR2: MNHEY, SVGAGI. Here the CDR3 DNA reads TGTGCCAGCAGTAGATCCCCGGGGCACTGGGATGGCTACACCTTC. Protein: CASSRSPGHWDGYTF.

J is TRBJ2-1 and V is TRBV7-2; D is undetermined. Trimming removed 6 bases at V and 6 bases at J, with 12 bases between. Germline CDR1 SGHTA, CDR2 FQGNSA. CDR3 length: 13 amino acids. The DNA of the CDR3 is TGTGCCAGCAGGAAAGACCTAATCAATGAGCAGTTCTTC. It encodes CASRKDLINEQFF. Supplemented by reference TRBV7-2 and TRBJ2-1, the full variable domain reads GAGVSQSPSNKVTEKGKDVELRCDPISGHTALYWYRQSLGQGLEFLIYFQGNSAPDKSGLPSDRFSAERTGGSVSTLTIQRTQQEDSAVYLCASRKDLINEQFFGPGTRLTVL.

The V call is TRBV13, the J call TRBJ2-5; no clear D gene. The J call may be faulty, since TRBJ2-7 better matches the DNA end. The CDR3 has 16 amino acids. Germline loops: CDR1 PRHDT, CDR2 FYEKMQ (reference sequence). The CDR3: CASSGVSGGRPYEQYF. CDR3 DNA sequence: TGTGCCAGCAGCGGAGTTAGTGGCGGCCGTCCCTACGAGCAGTACTTC.

This clone was detected only once. V gene TRBV9 combines with J gene TRBJ2-1, with 7 bases fitting TRBD1. The ends lost 0 bases at V and 4 bases at J; junction bases unmatched: 4. Germline-derived CDR1 and CDR2 are SGDLS and YYNGEE. The CDR3 sequence is 15 residues long. CDR3 protein: CASSVGETGYNEQFF. CDR3 nucleotides: TGTGCCAGCAGCGTAGGGGAGACAGGGTACAATGAGCAGTTCTTC.

The V and J genes are TRBV7-2 and TRBJ2-5, with 10 bases that match TRBD2. CDR1 and CDR2 (germline): SGHTA, FQGNSA. The J segment lost 4 bases and the V segment lost 3 bases, leaving 8 bases of the junction unmatched. This CDR3 region has 16 residues. For the CDR3, the DNA is TGTGCCAGCAGCTTTAATCGACTAGCGGGCCGAGAGACCCAGTACTTC. Its translation: CASSFNRLAGRETQYF.

The V call is TRBV9, the J call TRBJ2-5; D is ambiguous. The ends were cut back, 0 bases at V and 5 bases at J, with 14 bases in the middle. The CDR3 totals 15 residues. Germline V gene data show CDR1 as SGDLS and CDR2 as YYNGEE. The CDR3 protein is CASSVAAASVETQYF. The CDR3 nucleotides are TGTGCCAGCAGCGTAGCCGCCGCCAGCGTGGAGACCCAGTACTTC.

This clone was observed once. The rearrangement joins TRBV5-1 to TRBJ2-7; tentatively, D is TRBD2 (5 bases). Germline CDR1 SGHRS, CDR2 YFSETQ. Trimming removed 3 bases from V and 7 bases from J, with 11 bases in between. This CDR3 region has 12 residues. The chain's CDR3 is CASSYSREEQYF. CDR3 DNA: TGCGCCAGCAGCTATTCTAGGGAGGAGCAGTACTTC.

The J gene is TRBJ1-1, the V gene TRBV14, with D hard to call. The CDR3 length is 13 residues. CDR1 SGHDN and CDR2 FVKESK come from the germline V gene. The V end was cut by 5 bases, the J end by 3 bases, with 10 bases between. The CDR3 DNA reads as TGTGCCAGCAGCACAGTTTTGGACACTGAAGCTTTCTTT. Translated, it gives CASSTVLDTEAFF.

The chain recombines TRBV13 with TRBJ1-2; 10 bases line up with TRBD1. The germline V gene has CDR1 PRHDT and CDR2 FYEKMQ (reference sequence). V was pared by 5 bases and J by 6 bases, with 6 bases of the junction left unmatched. This CDR3 has 14 residues. The CDR3 DNA sequence: TGTGCCAGCAGCGACGGACAGGGGGGCCATGGCTACACCTTC. It codes for CASSDGQGGHGYTF.

The chain carries TRBV6-1 and TRBJ1-2, with a weak D call TRBD1 (5 bases). Germline V gene data show CDR1 as MNHNS and CDR2 as SASEGT. Trimming pared 3 bases from V and 3 bases from J, leaving 20 bases between. The CDR3 is 17 residues long. CDR3 nucleotide sequence: TGTGCCAGCAGTGACGGGACGGTGTCTGCCGACTACTATGGCTACACCTTC. It specifies CASSDGTVSADYYGYTF.

The chain uses TRBV7-8 and TRBJ1-2; TRBD1 matches 8 bases. Germline V gene sequence: CDR1 SGHVS, CDR2 FQNEAQ. After removal of 0 bases from V and 5 bases from J, the junction contained 8 bases not matched to a gene. The CDR3 is 16 residues long. CDR3 bases: TGTGCCAGCAGCTTAGCATTGACAGGGGACGGGTATGGCTACACCTTC. Translating gives CASSLALTGDGYGYTF.

The genes are TRBV9 and TRBJ1-2; D remains unclear. This CDR3 contains 13 residues. CDR1 and CDR2 from the germline V gene are SGDLS and YYNGEE. Trimming removed 3 bases at V and 3 bases at J, with 9 bases between. The CDR3 spells CASSADRYYGYTF. The CDR3 DNA follows: TGTGCCAGCAGCGCAGACCGCTACTATGGCTACACCTTC.

The V and J genes are TRBV28 and TRBJ2-7, with 9 bases that match TRBD1. The CDR3 is made up of 13 amino acids. V trimming: 6 bases; J trimming: 5 bases; junction bases outside the gene matches: 5. Germline CDR1 and CDR2: MDHEN and SYDVKM. The DNA of the CDR3 is TGTGCCAGCAGCATGACAGGGGGTGACGAGCAGTACTTC. Translating it yields CASSMTGGDEQYF.

The chain uses TRBV18 and TRBJ2-1; 9 nucleotides match TRBD2. The V gene end was trimmed by 0 bases and the J gene end by 1 base; junction bases not matched to a gene: 4. There are 17 residues in the CDR3. CDR1 is KGHSH, CDR2 LQKENI, per germline. The CDR3 coding sequence is TGTGCCAGCTCACCACCGGATAGCGGGAGATCCTACAATGAGCAGTTCTTC. This translates into CASSPPDSGRSYNEQFF.

The rearrangement links TRBV2 to TRBJ2-4; D not certain. The CDR3 covers 17 residues. CDR1 and CDR2 from the germline V gene are SNHLY and FYNNEI. The V and J ends lost 3 bases and 1 base respectively, with 16 bases between them. The CDR3 coding sequence is TGTGCCAGCAGTGAGGCGCACTTTGAGATGGCCAAAAACATTCAGTACTTC. Residues: CASSEAHFEMAKNIQYF.

This rearrangement joins TRBV7-6 to TRBJ2-1; possibly TRBD2 for D (5 bases). Germline V CDR1 and CDR2: SGHVS, FNYEAQ. The CDR3 spans 13 residues. The V end lost 5 bases, the J end lost 3 bases, and 8 bases lay between the germline ends. The CDR3 coding sequence is TGTGCCAGCAGCGCCCGGGACTACAATGAGCAGTTCTTC. This codes for CASSARDYNEQFF.

This clone was observed once. This chain connects TRBV7-8 to TRBJ1-1; the D is unclear. This CDR3 comprises 13 residues. CDR1 and CDR2 from the germline V gene are SGHVS and FQNEAQ. The V and J ends lost 1 base and 4 bases respectively, with 7 bases between them. The CDR3 is CASSLEYITEAFF. CDR3 bases: TGTGCCAGCAGCTTAGAGTACATCACTGAAGCTTTCTTT.

V gene TRBV12-5 combines with J gene TRBJ2-7; 8 positions agree with TRBD2. Unmatched junction bases numbered 10, after V lost 5 bases and J lost 7 bases. CDR1 is LGHNT, CDR2 FRNRAP, per germline. This CDR3 is 14 amino acids long. The CDR3, as DNA: TGTGCTAGTGGTCCTTCGGGAGGGGCGGGTGAGCAGTACTTC. Its translation: CASGPSGGAGEQYF.

V gene TRBV29-1 combines with J gene TRBJ2-2; the match to TRBD1 covers 9 bases. CDR3 length: 14 residues. Per germline, CDR1 SQVTM and CDR2 ANQGSEA. V lost 7 bases, J lost 4 bases, and 7 bases stayed unmatched. CDR3 sequence: CSGTGGSTTGELFF. The CDR3 DNA is TGCAGCGGTACAGGGGGCTCGACCACCGGGGAGCTGTTTTTT.

V usage is TRBV14 and J usage is TRBJ2-1; tentative D call: TRBD1 (6 bases). There are 12 residues in the CDR3. Trimming shortened V by 3 bases and J by 8 bases, and 8 bases separated the two germline ends. Per the germline V gene, CDR1 is SGHDN and CDR2 is FVKESK. CDR3 nucleotide sequence: TGTGCCAGCAGCCATAACAGGGATGAGCAGTTCTTC. It translates to CASSHNRDEQFF.

The V call is TRBV4-3, the J call TRBJ1-2; a possible D gene is TRBD1 (5 bases). Per the germline V gene, CDR1 is LGHNA and CDR2 is YSLEER. The V end lost 1 base, the J end lost 4 bases, and 16 bases lay between the germline ends. This CDR3 is built from 16 residues. The CDR3 spells CASSQGLGGSLYGYTF. The CDR3 DNA follows: TGCGCCAGCAGCCAAGGCCTCGGGGGAAGTCTCTATGGCTACACCTTC.